The T cell receptor beta chain under discussion was sequenced for a study of cytotoxic CD8 clonotypes in ibrutinib-treated CLL. Whole-study context: Partial responses totalled approximately 24 and complete responses 2; after median approximately 62 months, 14 remained remitted and about 12 progressed.

Depths of 1 in 200,000 to 1 in 1 million T cells were the sequencing target. Libraries were prepared by immunoSEQ multiplex PCR; TCRdb keeps only in-frame clonotypes and omits some of them. Of around 150,000 clones listed, more than 75% are singletons. This clone has at least ten counts. The target antigen is unknown. Germline CDR1 reads MNHEY; CDR2 reads SVGAGI. CDR3 length: 15 residues. Trimming took 5 bases from V and 0 from J, leaving 8 bases between them. Study conclusions and caveats: There were differences in sampling times between sustained-remission and progressing patients. Clonality was higher at baseline than in age-matched healthy donors and tracked circulating CD8+ T-cell counts.

Specimen: PBMCs, collected after 12 months of ibrutinib treatment. This chain joins TRBV6-5 and TRBJ2-6; D tentatively reads TRBD1 or TRBD2 (5 bases each). This TCR came from a human donor with chronic lymphocytic leukemia. CDR3 amino acids: CASSTGTSGANVLTF. The DNA for the CDR3 is TGTGCCAGCAGTACCGGGACCTCTGGGGCCAACGTCCTGACTTTC.